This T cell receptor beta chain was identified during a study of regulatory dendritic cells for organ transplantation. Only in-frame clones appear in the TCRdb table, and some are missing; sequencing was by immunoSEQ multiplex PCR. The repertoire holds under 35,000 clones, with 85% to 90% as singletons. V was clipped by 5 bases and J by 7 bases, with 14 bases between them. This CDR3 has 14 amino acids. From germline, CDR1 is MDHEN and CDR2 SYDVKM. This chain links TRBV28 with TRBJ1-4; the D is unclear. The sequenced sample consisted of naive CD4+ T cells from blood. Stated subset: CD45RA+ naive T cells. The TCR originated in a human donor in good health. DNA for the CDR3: TGTGCCAGCAGTGAAATCAATTCGGGTGAAAAACTGTTTTTT. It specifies CASSEINSGEKLFF.